The present T cell receptor beta chain was sequenced within a study of shared clonotypes between healthy human individuals. The CDR3 length is 14 residues. Germline CDR1 MDHEN, CDR2 SYDVKM. The ends lost 7 bases at V and 11 bases at J; junction bases unmatched: 14. Sequencing used immunoSEQ multiplex PCR; TCRdb keeps in-frame clones, though not all of them. The repertoire includes 1.4 million or so clones, approximately 98.5% of them detected once, and under 0.45% sits in the top ten. The TCR was taken from a young man in good health. V gene TRBV28 combines with J gene TRBJ1-5, with 7 bases fitting TRBD1. The sequenced material came from naive CD4+ T cells sorted from blood. Described subset: CD45RA+ positively selected. DNA for the CDR3: TGTGCCAGCACCCAGGGACAGTCCAGACAAGCCCAGCATTTT. Its translation: CASTQGQSRQAQHF.